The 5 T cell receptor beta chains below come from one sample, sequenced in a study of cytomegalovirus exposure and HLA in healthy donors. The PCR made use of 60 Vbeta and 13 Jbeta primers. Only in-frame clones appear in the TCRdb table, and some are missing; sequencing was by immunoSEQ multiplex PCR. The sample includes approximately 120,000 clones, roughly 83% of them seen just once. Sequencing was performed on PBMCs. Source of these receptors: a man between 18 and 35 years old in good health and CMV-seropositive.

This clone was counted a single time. The CDR3 reads CASTPTGGDYVTEAFF. The CDR3 bases are TGTGCCAGCACCCCGACAGGGGGCGATTATGTAACTGAAGCTTTCTTT. The V and J genes are TRBV2 and TRBJ1-1; 10 bases align to TRBD1. This CDR3 comprises 16 residues. Germline CDR1 reads SNHLY; CDR2 reads FYNNEI. With 7 bases clipped from V and 5 bases from J, the junction kept 13 bases outside the gene matches.

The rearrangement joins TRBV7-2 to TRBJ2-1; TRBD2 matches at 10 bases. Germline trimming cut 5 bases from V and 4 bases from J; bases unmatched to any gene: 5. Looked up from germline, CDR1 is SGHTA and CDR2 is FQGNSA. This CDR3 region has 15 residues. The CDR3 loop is CASSLIAGGYNEQFF. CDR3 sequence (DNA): TGTGCCAGCAGCCTAATAGCGGGGGGTTACAATGAGCAGTTCTTC.

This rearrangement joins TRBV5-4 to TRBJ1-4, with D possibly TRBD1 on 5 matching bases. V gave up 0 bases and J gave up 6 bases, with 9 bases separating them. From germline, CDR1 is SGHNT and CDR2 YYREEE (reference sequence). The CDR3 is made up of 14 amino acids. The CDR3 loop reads CASSLAGPDEKLFF. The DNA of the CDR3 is TGTGCCAGCAGCTTGGCAGGGCCGGATGAAAAACTGTTTTTT.

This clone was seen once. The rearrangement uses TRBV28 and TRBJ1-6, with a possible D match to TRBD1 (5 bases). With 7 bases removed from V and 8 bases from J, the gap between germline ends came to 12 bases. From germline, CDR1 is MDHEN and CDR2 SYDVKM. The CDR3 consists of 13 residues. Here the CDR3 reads CASKVTGDSPLHF. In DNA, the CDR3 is TGTGCCAGCAAAGTTACGGGGGATTCACCCCTCCACTTT.

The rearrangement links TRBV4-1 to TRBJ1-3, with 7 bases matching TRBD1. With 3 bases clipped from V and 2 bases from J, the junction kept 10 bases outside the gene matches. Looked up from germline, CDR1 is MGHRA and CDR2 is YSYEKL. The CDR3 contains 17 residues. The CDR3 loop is CASSQQGTGEPGNTIYF. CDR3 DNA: TGCGCCAGCAGCCAGCAGGGAACAGGGGAACCTGGAAACACCATATATTTT.